This T cell receptor (beta chain) emerged from a study of cytomegalovirus exposure and HLA in healthy donors. Regarding the study as a whole: Generally TCR sequences proved uncommon, though certain public TCRs appeared in numerous donors.

The PCR contained 60 Vbeta and 13 Jbeta primers. Libraries were prepared by immunoSEQ multiplex PCR; TCRdb keeps only in-frame clonotypes and omits some of them. The sample carries about 160,000 clones, approximately 79% recorded once. As for this clone: Its antigen remains unknown.

CDR1 GTSNPN and CDR2 SVGIG come from the germline V gene (reference sequence). The CDR3 is 14 amino acids. V shed 0 bases and J shed 3 bases, with 10 bases lying between them. The sample comprised PBMCs. The sequence derives from a woman aged 45-65 years in good health and CMV-seropositive. The chain links TRBV30 to TRBJ2-3; tentatively, D is TRBD1 (5 bases). The CDR3 protein is CAWSVQGVTDTQYF. CDR3 bases: TGTGCCTGGAGTGTACAAGGGGTTACAGATACGCAGTATTTT.